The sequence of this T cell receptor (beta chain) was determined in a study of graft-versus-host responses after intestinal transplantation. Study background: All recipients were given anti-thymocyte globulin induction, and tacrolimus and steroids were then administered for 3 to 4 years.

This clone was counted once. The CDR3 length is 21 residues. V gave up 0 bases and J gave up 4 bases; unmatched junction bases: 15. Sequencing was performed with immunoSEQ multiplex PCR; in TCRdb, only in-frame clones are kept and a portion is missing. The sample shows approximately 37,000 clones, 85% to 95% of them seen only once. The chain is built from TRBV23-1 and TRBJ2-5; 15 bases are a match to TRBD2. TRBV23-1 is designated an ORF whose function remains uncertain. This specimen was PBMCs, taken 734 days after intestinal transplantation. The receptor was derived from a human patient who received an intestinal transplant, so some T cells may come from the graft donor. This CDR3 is CASSQSRQWGGLAGGRETQYF. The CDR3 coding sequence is TGCGCCAGCAGTCAATCTCGGCAGTGGGGAGGACTAGCGGGAGGGCGAGAGACCCAGTACTTC.